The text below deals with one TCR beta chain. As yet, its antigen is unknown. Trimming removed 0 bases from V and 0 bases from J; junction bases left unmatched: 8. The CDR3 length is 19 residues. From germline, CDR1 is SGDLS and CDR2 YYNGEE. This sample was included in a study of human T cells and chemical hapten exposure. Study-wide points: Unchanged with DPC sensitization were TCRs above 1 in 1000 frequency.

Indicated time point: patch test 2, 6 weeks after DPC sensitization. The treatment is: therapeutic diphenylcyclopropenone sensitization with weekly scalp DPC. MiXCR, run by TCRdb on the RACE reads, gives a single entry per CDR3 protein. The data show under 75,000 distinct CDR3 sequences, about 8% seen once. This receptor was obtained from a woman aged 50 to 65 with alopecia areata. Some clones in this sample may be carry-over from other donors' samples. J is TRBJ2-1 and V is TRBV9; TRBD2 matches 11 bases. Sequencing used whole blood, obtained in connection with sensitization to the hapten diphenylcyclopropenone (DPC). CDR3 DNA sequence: TGTGCCAGCAGCGTAGAGGCTAGCGGGAGGCCCAGCTCCTACAATGAGCAGTTCTTC. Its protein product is CASSVEASGRPSSYNEQFF. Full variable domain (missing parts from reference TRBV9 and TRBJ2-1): DSGVTQTPKHLITATGQRVTLRCSPRSGDLSVYWYQQSLDQGLQFLIQYYNGEERAKGNILERFSAQQFPDLHSELNLSSLELGDSALYFCASSVEASGRPSSYNEQFFGPGTRLTVL.